This T cell receptor beta chain was captured by sequencing in a study of identical twins. This clonotype was recorded a few times. TCRdb reprocessed the 5' RACE reads via MiXCR and lists one record per CDR3 protein. This sample has 520,000 or so distinct CDR3 sequences, with under 25% found just once. This CDR3 has 14 amino acids. V shed 4 bases and J shed 2 bases, with 14 bases lying between them. CDR1 is DFQATT, CDR2 SNEGSKA, per germline (reference sequence). The sample was also linked to a second study, of T cells expressing NK-cell markers.

Sequencing was done on a sample of CD4+ T cells sorted from blood. The J gene is TRBJ1-2, the V gene TRBV20-1; possible D gene TRBD1, 5 bases. The clonotype originates from a woman in her late teens or twenties in good health. CDR3 amino acids: CSATGGLVNYGYTF. For the CDR3, the DNA is TGCAGTGCTACGGGGGGTTTGGTCAACTATGGCTACACCTTC.